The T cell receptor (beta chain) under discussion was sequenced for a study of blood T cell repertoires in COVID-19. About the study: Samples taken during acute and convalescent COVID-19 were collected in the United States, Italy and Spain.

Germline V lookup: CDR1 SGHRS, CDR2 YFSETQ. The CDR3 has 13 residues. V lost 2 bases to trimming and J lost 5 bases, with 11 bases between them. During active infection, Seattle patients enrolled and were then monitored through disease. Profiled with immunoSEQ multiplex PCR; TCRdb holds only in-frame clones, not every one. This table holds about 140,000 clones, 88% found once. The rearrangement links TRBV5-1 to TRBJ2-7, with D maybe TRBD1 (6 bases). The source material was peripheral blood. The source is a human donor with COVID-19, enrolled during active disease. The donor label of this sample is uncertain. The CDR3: CASSFTGTDEQYF. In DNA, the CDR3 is TGCGCCAGCAGCTTCACAGGGACCGACGAGCAGTACTTC.